In its sample, the clone carrying this T cell receptor (beta chain) was seen many times. Its antigen is not known. This record comes from a study of Graves' ophthalmopathy and Graves' hyperthyroidism. Study-wide results and limits: Discrimination between ophthalmopathy and stable hyperthyroidism by a 13-signature model showed roughly 88% sensitivity and 65% to 84% specificity.

Trimming shortened V by 4 bases and J by 1 base, and 12 bases separated the two germline ends. Germline values: CDR1 DFQATT, CDR2 SNEGSKA (reference sequence). CDR3 size: 14 residues. RNA transcripts provided the template for amplifying TCR beta CDR3 regions. The first-round RT-PCR employed HTBI primers together with the Qiagen OneStep RT-PCR kit. A multiplex PCR was then performed as the second round. One entry per CDR3 protein results from TCRdb running MiXCR on the multiplex PCR reads. The sample yields under 60,000 distinct CDR3 sequences, 45% to 55% seen once. The study excluded patients with other autoimmune diseases, uncontrolled infections, pregnancy or lactation.

This receptor was taken from an adult woman with Graves' ophthalmopathy. This chain connects TRBV20-1 to TRBJ2-3; D is unclear. The specimen was peripheral blood. CDR3 amino acids: CSAIRSTGTDTQYF. CDR3 DNA sequence: TGCAGTGCTATCAGAAGCACGGGCACAGATACGCAGTATTTT.